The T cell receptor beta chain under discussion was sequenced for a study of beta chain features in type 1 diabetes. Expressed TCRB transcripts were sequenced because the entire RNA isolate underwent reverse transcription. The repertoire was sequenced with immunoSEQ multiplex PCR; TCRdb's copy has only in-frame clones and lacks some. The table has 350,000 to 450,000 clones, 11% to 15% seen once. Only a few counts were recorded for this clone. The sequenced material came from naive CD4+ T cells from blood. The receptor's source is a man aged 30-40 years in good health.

CDR3 region: CAISDLGNSPLHF. The CDR3 region has the DNA TGTGCCATCAGTGACCTCGGCAATTCACCCCTCCACTTT. The V call is TRBV10-3, the J call TRBJ1-6; D uncertain. The CDR3 extends over 13 amino acids. Germline-derived CDR1 and CDR2 are ENHRY and SYGVKD. V was clipped by 3 bases and J by 7 bases, with 7 bases between them.